A selection of T cell receptor beta chains follows, all from one sample in a study of PD-1 blockade in mismatch repair-deficient tumors. Clones were sequenced by immunoSEQ multiplex PCR, and TCRdb holds only the in-frame ones, with some missing. The sample has under 95,000 clones, roughly 80% seen once. Sequencing used peripheral blood, obtained 12 weeks after starting pembrolizumab. Every receptor here comes from an adult with mismatch repair-deficient cancer. Both conserved end residues are part of each CDR3. Each record gives: CDR3 length, V gene, J gene, CDR3 protein.

15	TRBV2	TRBJ1-5	CASSRTGDPGQPQHF
13	TRBV6-6	TRBJ2-7	CASGLLDGYEQYF
13	TRBV5-4	TRBJ1-1	CASSLDQNTEAFF
16	TRBV5-1	TRBJ2-5	CASSSPIQGKLETQYF
16	TRBV10-3	TRBJ1-3	CAISEGGETSGNTIYF
18	TRBV11-1	TRBJ2-5	CASSSTGLAGELGETQYF
15	TRBV6-6	TRBJ2-5	CASSYPKANQETQYF
13	TRBV29-1	TRBJ2-2	CSVVTGAAGELFF
17	TRBV12-5	TRBJ1-5	CASGSVGQGRSNQPQHF
15	TRBV9	TRBJ2-1	CASSVVTGDGGEQFF
15	TRBV7-7	TRBJ2-7	CASSLGVGNSYEQYF
17	TRBV6-4	TRBJ1-3	CASSKLGTELSGNTIYF
14	TRBV7-6	TRBJ2-7	CASSAPGQTYEQYF
15	TRBV29-1	TRBJ2-1	CSVNLDKSRHNEQFF
16	TRBV5-1	TRBJ1-4	CASSVDRIATNEKLFF
15	TRBV9	TRBJ1-1	CASSVAGDMNTEAFF
15	TRBV6-1	TRBJ2-7	CASSPRVAGLREQYF
14	TRBV7-2	TRBJ1-1	CASSRVGMGTEAFF
12	TRBV2	TRBJ2-2	CASSLYTGELFF
15	TRBV25-1	TRBJ2-2	CASSKTSGNTGELFF
15	TRBV9	TRBJ1-2	CASSVEAGPNYGYTF
14	TRBV4-2	TRBJ1-2	CASTPTQGSYGYTF
11	TRBV20-1	TRBJ1-1	CSARDLWGAFF
10	TRBV28	TRBJ1-1	CASMETEAFF
14	TRBV27	TRBJ1-1	CASSPRTGGAEAFF
17	TRBV12-5	TRBJ2-3	CASGLPFGRWSTDTQYF